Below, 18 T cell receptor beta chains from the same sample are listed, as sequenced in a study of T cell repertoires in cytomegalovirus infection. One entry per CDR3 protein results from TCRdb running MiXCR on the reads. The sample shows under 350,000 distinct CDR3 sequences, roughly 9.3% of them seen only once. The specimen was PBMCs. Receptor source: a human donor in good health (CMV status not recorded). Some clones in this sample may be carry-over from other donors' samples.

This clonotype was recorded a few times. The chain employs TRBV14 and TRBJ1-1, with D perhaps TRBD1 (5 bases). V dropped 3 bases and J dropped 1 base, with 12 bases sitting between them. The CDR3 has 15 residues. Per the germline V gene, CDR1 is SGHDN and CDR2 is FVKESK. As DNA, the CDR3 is TGTGCCAGCAGCCACCGTAGGGGCCAGAACACTGAAGCTTTCTTT. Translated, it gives CASSHRRGQNTEAFF.

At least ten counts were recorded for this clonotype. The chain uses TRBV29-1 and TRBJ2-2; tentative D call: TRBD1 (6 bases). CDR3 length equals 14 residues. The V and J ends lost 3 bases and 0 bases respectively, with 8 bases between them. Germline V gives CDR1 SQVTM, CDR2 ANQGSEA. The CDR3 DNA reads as TGCAGCGTTGAGGGACACTCGAACACCGGGGAGCTGTTTTTT. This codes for CSVEGHSNTGELFF.

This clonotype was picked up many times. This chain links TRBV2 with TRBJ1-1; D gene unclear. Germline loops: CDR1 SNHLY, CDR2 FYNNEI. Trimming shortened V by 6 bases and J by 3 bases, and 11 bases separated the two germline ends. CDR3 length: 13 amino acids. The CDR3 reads CASRPSRYTEAFF. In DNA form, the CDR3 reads TGTGCCAGCAGGCCATCCCGGTACACTGAAGCTTTCTTT.

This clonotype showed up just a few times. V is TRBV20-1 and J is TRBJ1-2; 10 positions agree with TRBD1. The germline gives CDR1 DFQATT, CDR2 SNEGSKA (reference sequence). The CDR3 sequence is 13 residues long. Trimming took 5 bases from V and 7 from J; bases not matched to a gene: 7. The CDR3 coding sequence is TGCAGTGCTCCCGGACAGGGGGTGGGTGGCTACACCTTC. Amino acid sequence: CSAPGQGVGGYTF.

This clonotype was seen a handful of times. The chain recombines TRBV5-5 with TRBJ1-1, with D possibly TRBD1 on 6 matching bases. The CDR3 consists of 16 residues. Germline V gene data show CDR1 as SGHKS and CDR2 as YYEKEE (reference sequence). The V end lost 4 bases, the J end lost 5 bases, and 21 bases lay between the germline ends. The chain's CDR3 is CASSLRQVLAGTEAFF. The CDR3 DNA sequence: TGTGCCAGCAGCCTGCGACAGGTACTTGCGGGGACTGAAGCTTTCTTT.

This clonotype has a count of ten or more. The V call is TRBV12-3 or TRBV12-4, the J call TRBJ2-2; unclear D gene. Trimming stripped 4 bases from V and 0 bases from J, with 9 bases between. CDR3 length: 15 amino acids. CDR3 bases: TGTGCCAGCAGTTATCGGCTAGCGAACACCGGGGAGCTGTTTTTT. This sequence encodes CASSYRLANTGELFF.

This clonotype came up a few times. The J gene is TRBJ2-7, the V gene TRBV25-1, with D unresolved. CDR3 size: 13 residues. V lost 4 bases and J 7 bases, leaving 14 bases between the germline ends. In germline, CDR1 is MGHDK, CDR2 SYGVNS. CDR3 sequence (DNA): TGTGCCAGCAGTGGATGGGCTGAGGAAGAGCAGTACTTC. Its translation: CASSGWAEEEQYF.

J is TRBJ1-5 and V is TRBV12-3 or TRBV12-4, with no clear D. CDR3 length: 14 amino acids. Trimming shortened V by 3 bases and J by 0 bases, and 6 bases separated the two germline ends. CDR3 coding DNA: TGTGCCAGCAGTTTGGAGTTTAGCAATCAGCCCCAGCATTTT. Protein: CASSLEFSNQPQHF.

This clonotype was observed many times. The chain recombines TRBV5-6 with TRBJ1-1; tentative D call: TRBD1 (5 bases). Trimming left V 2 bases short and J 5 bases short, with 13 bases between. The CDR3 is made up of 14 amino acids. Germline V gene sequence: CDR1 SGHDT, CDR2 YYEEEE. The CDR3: CASSFMGGKTEAFF. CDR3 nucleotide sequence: TGTGCCAGCAGCTTCATGGGGGGGAAGACTGAAGCTTTCTTT.

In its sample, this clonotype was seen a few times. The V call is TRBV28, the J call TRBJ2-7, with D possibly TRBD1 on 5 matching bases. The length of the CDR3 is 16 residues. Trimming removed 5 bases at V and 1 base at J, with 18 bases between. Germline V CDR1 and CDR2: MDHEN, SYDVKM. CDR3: CASSSPSRGESYEQYV. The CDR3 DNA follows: TGTGCCAGCAGTAGCCCCTCAAGGGGCGAATCCTACGAGCAGTACGTC.

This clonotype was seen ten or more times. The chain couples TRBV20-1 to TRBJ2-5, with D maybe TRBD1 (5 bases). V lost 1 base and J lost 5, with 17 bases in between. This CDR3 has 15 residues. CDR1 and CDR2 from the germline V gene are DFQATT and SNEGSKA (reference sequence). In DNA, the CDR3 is TGCAGTGCTAGAGCTTCGGCAGGGATGAGGGAGACCCAGTACTTC. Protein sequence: CSARASAGMRETQYF.

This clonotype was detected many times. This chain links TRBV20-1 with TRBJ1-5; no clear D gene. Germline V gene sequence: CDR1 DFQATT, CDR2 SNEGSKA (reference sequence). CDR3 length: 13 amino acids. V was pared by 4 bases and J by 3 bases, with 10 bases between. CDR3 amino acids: CSANDGPNQPQHF. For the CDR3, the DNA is TGCAGTGCTAACGACGGACCCAATCAGCCCCAGCATTTT.

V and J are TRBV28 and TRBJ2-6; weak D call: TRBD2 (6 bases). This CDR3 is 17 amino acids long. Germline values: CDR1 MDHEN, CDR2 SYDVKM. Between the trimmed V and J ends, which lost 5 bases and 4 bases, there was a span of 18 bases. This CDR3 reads CASSSGPAGPGANVLTF. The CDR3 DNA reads TGTGCCAGCAGTAGCGGCCCGGCGGGGCCAGGGGCCAACGTCCTGACTTTC. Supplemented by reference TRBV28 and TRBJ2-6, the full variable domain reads DVKVTQSSRYLVKRTGEKVFLECVQDMDHENMFWYRQDPGLGLRLIYFSYDVKMKEKGDIPEGYSVSREKKERFSLILESASTNQTSMYLCASSSGPAGPGANVLTFGAGSRLTVL.

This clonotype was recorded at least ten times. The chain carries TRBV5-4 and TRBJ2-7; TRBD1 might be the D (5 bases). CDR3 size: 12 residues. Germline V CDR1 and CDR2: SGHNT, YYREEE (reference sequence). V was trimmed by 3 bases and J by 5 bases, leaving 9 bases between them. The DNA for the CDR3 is TGTGCCAGCAGCTACCAGGGTGACGAGCAGTACGTC. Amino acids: CASSYQGDEQYV.

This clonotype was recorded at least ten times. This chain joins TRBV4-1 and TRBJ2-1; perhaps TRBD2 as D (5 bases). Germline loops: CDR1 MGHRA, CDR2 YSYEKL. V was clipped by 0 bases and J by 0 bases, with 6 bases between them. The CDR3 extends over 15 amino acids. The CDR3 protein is CASSQDSGSYNEQFF. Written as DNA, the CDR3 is TGCGCCAGCAGCCAAGACAGCGGCTCCTACAATGAGCAGTTCTTC.

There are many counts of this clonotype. CDR3 loop: CASSQDSPTTGYYNEQFF. Here the CDR3 DNA reads TGCGCCAGCAGCCAAGATTCCCCCACTACCGGCTACTACAATGAGCAGTTCTTC. The chain employs TRBV4-1 and TRBJ2-1; D unresolved. This CDR3 has 18 amino acids. Germline CDR1 is MGHRA and CDR2 is YSYEKL. Deletions cut 0 bases from V and 3 bases from J, with 18 bases between.

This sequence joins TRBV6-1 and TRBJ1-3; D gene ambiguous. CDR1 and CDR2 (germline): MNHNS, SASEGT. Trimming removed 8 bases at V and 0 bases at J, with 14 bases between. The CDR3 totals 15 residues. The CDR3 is CASGAGISSGNTIYF. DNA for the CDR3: TGTGCCAGCGGCGCCGGGATCTCCTCTGGAAACACCATATATTTT.

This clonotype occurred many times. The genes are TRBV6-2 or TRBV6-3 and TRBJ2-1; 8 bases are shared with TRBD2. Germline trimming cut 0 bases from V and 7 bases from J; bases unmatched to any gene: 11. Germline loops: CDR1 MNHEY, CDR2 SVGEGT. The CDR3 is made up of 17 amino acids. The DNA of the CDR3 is TGTGCCAGCAGTTACTCCCGCGGGGGGCCTTCCTTTAATGAGCAGTTCTTC. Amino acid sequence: CASSYSRGGPSFNEQFF.